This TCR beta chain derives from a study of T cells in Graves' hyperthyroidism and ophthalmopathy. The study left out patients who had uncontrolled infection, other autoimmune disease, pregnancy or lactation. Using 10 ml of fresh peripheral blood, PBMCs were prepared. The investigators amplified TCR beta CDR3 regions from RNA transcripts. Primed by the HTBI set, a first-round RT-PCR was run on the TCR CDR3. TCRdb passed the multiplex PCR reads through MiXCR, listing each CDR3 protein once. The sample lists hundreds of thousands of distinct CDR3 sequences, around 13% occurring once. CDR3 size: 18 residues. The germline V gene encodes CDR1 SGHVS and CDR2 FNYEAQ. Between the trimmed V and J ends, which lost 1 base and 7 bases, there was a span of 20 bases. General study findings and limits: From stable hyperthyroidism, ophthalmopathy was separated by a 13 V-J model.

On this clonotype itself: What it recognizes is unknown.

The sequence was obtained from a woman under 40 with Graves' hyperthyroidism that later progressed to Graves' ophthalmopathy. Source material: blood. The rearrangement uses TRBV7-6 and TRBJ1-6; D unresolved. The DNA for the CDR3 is TGTGCCAGCAGCTTAGAAGTGCGAAGCCCTGGGCGGAATTCACCCCTCCACTTT. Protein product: CASSLEVRSPGRNSPLHF.